One sample yielded the 25 T cell receptor beta chains listed below, sequenced in a study of blood T cell repertoires in COVID-19. Sequencing was performed with immunoSEQ multiplex PCR; in TCRdb, only in-frame clones are kept and a portion is missing. This table has fewer than 450,000 clones, around 91% appearing once. The sample taken for sequencing was peripheral blood. These receptor sequences come from a woman aged 18 to 35 who had recovered from COVID-19.

The rearrangement links TRBV6-1 to TRBJ1-4; TRBD1 agrees at 7 bases. With V trimmed by 3 bases and J by 3 bases, 4 bases remained unmatched. Germline CDR1 and CDR2: MNHNS and SASEGT. The length of the CDR3 is 15 residues. The CDR3 reads CASSDRGLANEKLFF. CDR3 nucleotide sequence: TGTGCCAGCAGTGATAGGGGGCTGGCTAATGAAAAACTGTTTTTT.

The gene calls are TRBV7-9 and TRBJ2-3; weak D call: TRBD2 (5 bases). Germline assignment: CDR1 SEHNR and CDR2 FQNEAQ (reference sequence). CDR3 size: 16 residues. Trimming took 5 bases from V and 1 from J, leaving 16 bases between them. This chain's CDR3 is CASSPEAAMGTDTQYF. The CDR3, as DNA: TGTGCCAGCAGCCCGGAAGCGGCCATGGGCACAGATACGCAGTATTTT.

On this clone: At one boundary the junction diverges from the germline segment, which might be a read error. The J gene is TRBJ1-2, the V gene TRBV29-1; tentative D call: TRBD1 (6 bases). The CDR3 has 16 residues. Per the germline V gene, CDR1 is SQVTM and CDR2 is ANQGSEA. CDR3 DNA: TGCAGCGTGGAAGGGGTTGGAACAGGGTTGTGGTATGGCTACACCTTC. The encoded protein is CSVEGVGTGLWYGYTF. Looking up the rest from reference TRBV29-1 and TRBJ1-2 gives the full variable domain: SAVISQKPSRDICQRGTSLTIQCQVDSQVTMMFWYRQQPGQSLTLIATANQGSEATYESGFVIDKFPISRPNLTFSTLTVSNMSPEDSSIYLCSVEGVGTGLWYGYTFGSGTRLTVV.

The rearrangement links TRBV18 to TRBJ2-3, with D possibly matching TRBD1 (5 bases). Germline lookup yields CDR1 KGHSH and CDR2 LQKENI. This CDR3 region has 15 residues. Trimming took off 2 bases at V and 3 bases at J, with 12 bases between the two ends. CDR3 DNA sequence: TGTGCCAGCTCACCAGGGGCAGGGCGAACAGATACGCAGTATTTT. Residues: CASSPGAGRTDTQYF. Filled out from reference TRBV18 and TRBJ2-3, the complete variable domain reads NAGVMQNPRHLVRRRGQEARLRCSPMKGHSHVYWYRQLPEEGLKFMVYLQKENIIDESGMPKERFSAEFPKEGPSILRIQQVVRGDSAAYFCASSPGAGRTDTQYFGPGTRLTVL.

This clone was seen only a few times. The chain links TRBV6-5 to TRBJ2-7; the D gene is possibly TRBD2 (5 bases). The CDR3 is made up of 12 amino acids. The V gene's germline CDR1 is MNHEY and CDR2 SVGAGI. Trimming shortened V by 6 bases and J by 2 bases, and 8 bases separated the two germline ends. This chain's CDR3 is CASRGATYEQYV. CDR3 sequence (DNA): TGTGCCAGCAGGGGAGCGACCTACGAGCAGTACGTC.

CDR3 nucleotides: TGTGCCAGCAACCCGCGGTTGGTTCCCTATCGTGGCTACACCTTC. Amino acids: CASNPRLVPYRGYTF. The rearrangement joins TRBV11-2 to TRBJ1-2; no clear D. The CDR3 extends over 15 amino acids. The V gene's germline CDR1 is SGHAT and CDR2 FQNNGV. Trimming left V 7 bases short and J 7 bases short, with 22 bases between. Supplemented by reference TRBV11-2 and TRBJ1-2, the full variable domain reads EAGVAQSPRYKIIEKRQSVAFWCNPISGHATLYWYQQILGQGPKLLIQFQNNGVVDDSQLPKDRFSAERLKGVDSTLKIQPAKLEDSAVYLCASNPRLVPYRGYTFGSGTRLTVV.

This chain uses TRBV9 with TRBJ1-5, with 7 bases identical to TRBD1. The CDR3 consists of 14 residues. V shed 0 bases and J 11 bases; nucleotides not matched to a gene: 8. CDR1 is SGDLS, CDR2 YYNGEE, per germline. The CDR3 bases are TGTGCCAGCAGCGTAGATGAGAGGGGGCAAGCCCAGCATTTT. It is translated as CASSVDERGQAQHF.

This sequence joins TRBV6-4 and TRBJ1-1; D is unclear. Germline CDR1 is MRHNA and CDR2 is SNTAGT. Trimming pared 5 bases from V and 3 bases from J, leaving 10 bases between. This CDR3 is built from 13 residues. The CDR3 loop is CASSLERDTEAFF. The CDR3 DNA follows: TGTGCCAGCAGTCTGGAGAGGGACACTGAAGCTTTCTTT.

This chain links TRBV3-1 (or the pseudogene TRBV3-2) with TRBJ1-6; 10 positions match TRBD1. Germline values: CDR1 LGHDT, CDR2 YNNKEL (reference sequence). J was trimmed by 5 bases and V by 4 bases; bases with no gene match: 8. The CDR3 contains 17 residues. The CDR3 bases are TGTGCCAGCAGCCGCCAGACAGGGGGCTTCCATAATTCACCCCTCCACTTT. Its protein is CASSRQTGGFHNSPLHF.

This chain links TRBV29-1 with TRBJ1-1; TRBD1 matches 7 bases. CDR1 is SQVTM, CDR2 ANQGSEA, per germline. The CDR3 contains 14 residues. V was pared by 1 base and J by 1 base, with 3 bases of the junction left unmatched. The CDR3 DNA reads TGCAGCGTTGAAGCAGGGACAGAGAACACTGAAGCTTTCTTT. This translates into CSVEAGTENTEAFF.

The gene calls are TRBV9 and TRBJ2-5, with 7 bases lining up with TRBD2. CDR1 and CDR2 from the germline V gene are SGDLS and YYNGEE. CDR3 length equals 15 residues. V was clipped by 0 bases and J by 1 base; unmatched bases: 3. This CDR3 reads CASSVGASGQETQYF. In DNA form, the CDR3 reads TGTGCCAGCAGCGTAGGGGCTAGCGGCCAAGAGACCCAGTACTTC.

This sequence joins TRBV18 and TRBJ2-1, with a weak D call TRBD2 (5 bases). The germline V and J ends were trimmed by 3 bases and 3 bases, with 9 bases remaining between them. Germline CDR1 and CDR2: KGHSH and LQKENI. The CDR3 contains 14 residues. CDR3: CASSPGEDYNEQFF. The CDR3 nucleotides read TGTGCCAGCTCACCGGGAGAGGACTACAATGAGCAGTTCTTC.

The rearrangement links TRBV12-2 to TRBJ1-1; the D call TRBD1 from the table was never checked on the DNA. TRBV12-2 is tagged as a pseudogene. There are 13 residues in the CDR3. The CDR3 DNA sequence: TGTGCAAGTCGCTTAAGTCCACCACATGAAGCTTTCTTT. This sequence encodes CASRLSPPHEAFF.

V gene TRBV4-3 combines with J gene TRBJ2-3, with 7 bases identical to TRBD2. Trimming took 4 bases from V and 3 from J; bases not matched to a gene: 10. CDR1 is LGHNA, CDR2 YSLEER, per germline. There are 16 residues in the CDR3. This chain's CDR3 is CASSLVLGEGTDTQYF. The CDR3 region has the DNA TGCGCCAGCAGCCTAGTCTTGGGGGAGGGGACAGATACGCAGTATTTT.

The rearrangement links TRBV30 to TRBJ2-3; no reliable D call. This CDR3 has 11 amino acids. Germline CDR1 is GTSNPN and CDR2 is SVGIG (reference sequence). V gave up 5 bases and J gave up 4 bases, with 7 bases separating them. In DNA, the CDR3 is TGTGCCTGGGAATTAGCAGATACGCAGTATTTT. Its protein is CAWELADTQYF.

J is TRBJ2-7 and V is TRBV5-6; D is undetermined. V lost 2 bases and J 4 bases, leaving 7 bases between the germline ends. The CDR3 runs 12 residues. CDR1 is SGHDT, CDR2 YYEEEE, per germline. The CDR3 loop is CASSFNNYEQYV. CDR3 DNA sequence: TGTGCCAGCAGCTTTAATAATTACGAGCAGTACGTC.

This clone appeared a single time. For the CDR3, the DNA is TGTGCCAGCAGTTTGGGCCCGGGACTAGCGGGAAGCAATGAGCAGTTCTTC. This gives the protein CASSLGPGLAGSNEQFF. The chain joins TRBV27 to TRBJ2-1, with 13 nucleotides matching TRBD2. The CDR3 is made up of 17 amino acids. Unmatched junction bases numbered 8, after V lost 3 bases and J lost 6 bases. The germline CDR1 and CDR2 sequences are MNHEY and SMNVEV (reference sequence).

The V and J genes are TRBV9 and TRBJ2-4; perhaps TRBD2 as D (6 bases). The V gene's germline CDR1 is SGDLS and CDR2 YYNGEE. The CDR3 has 16 amino acids. The germline V and J ends were trimmed by 3 bases and 2 bases, with 15 bases remaining between them. CDR3 in DNA: TGTGCCAGCAGCGCCTATTATGGGGGGTCCAAAAACATTCAGTACTTC. Translating it yields CASSAYYGGSKNIQYF.

The chain joins TRBV7-2 to TRBJ2-3; D possibly corresponds to TRBD1 (6 bases). V shed 3 bases and J shed 2 bases, with 12 bases lying between them. The germline V gene has CDR1 SGHTA and CDR2 FQGNSA. The CDR3 length is 15 residues. CDR3 amino acids: CASSLTGLVTDTQYF. The CDR3 nucleotides are TGTGCCAGCAGCTTGACAGGCCTTGTCACAGATACGCAGTATTTT.

This chain connects TRBV11-3 to TRBJ2-3; 9 nucleotides line up with TRBD2. V shed 1 base, J shed 2 bases, and the junction held 4 bases outside the gene matches. The CDR3 loop spans 16 amino acids. Germline assignment: CDR1 SGHNT and CDR2 YENEEA. CDR3 nucleotide sequence: TGTGCCAGCAGCTTAGCGGCGGGAGGGCTCACAGATACGCAGTATTTT. This encodes CASSLAAGGLTDTQYF.

The chain has TRBV6-6 and TRBJ2-1; TRBD2 aligns across 10 bases. After removal of 2 bases from V and 5 bases from J, the junction contained 3 bases not matched to a gene. Germline V CDR1 and CDR2: MNHNY, SVGAGI (reference sequence). This CDR3 has 15 amino acids. CDR3 in DNA: TGTGCCAGCAGTTACGCGAGCGGGAGGGACAATGAGCAGTTCTTC. Translating it yields CASSYASGRDNEQFF.

The chain combines TRBV11-3 with TRBJ2-2; 7 nucleotides line up with TRBD2. The trim removed 1 base at V and 7 bases at J, leaving 6 bases unmatched. CDR1 is SGHNT, CDR2 YENEEA, per germline. The CDR3 spans 15 residues. CDR3 in DNA: TGTGCCAGCAGCTTAGGGCGGGAGTCTGACGGGGAGCTGTTTTTT. Its translation: CASSLGRESDGELFF.

This chain connects TRBV7-8 to TRBJ1-5; a possible D gene is TRBD1 (5 bases). Trimming took 4 bases from V and 9 from J, leaving 16 bases between them. Germline lookup yields CDR1 SGHVS and CDR2 FQNEAQ. The CDR3 sequence is 14 residues long. CDR3 sequence (DNA): TGTGCCAGCAGCTACCGACAGTTTGGTCCGCCCCAGCATTTT. Encoded protein: CASSYRQFGPPQHF. The full variable domain, completed using reference TRBV7-8 and TRBJ1-5, is GAGVSQSPRYKVAKRGQDVALRCDPISGHVSLFWYQQALGQGPEFLTYFQNEAQLDKSGLPSDRFFAERPEGSVSTLKIQRTQQEDSAVYLCASSYRQFGPPQHFGDGTRLSIL.

The V call is TRBV5-4, the J call TRBJ2-3; TRBD1 matches 8 bases. The CDR3 is made up of 14 amino acids. Germline lookup yields CDR1 SGHNT and CDR2 YYREEE (reference sequence). V dropped 4 bases and J dropped 13; count of bases not matched to a gene: 14. CDR3 sequence (DNA): TGTGCCAGCAGCCTGAAGGGAGGACAGGGCTTTGAGTATTTT. Its translation: CASSLKGGQGFEYF.

The V call is TRBV11-3, the J call TRBJ1-2; 7 bases line up with TRBD1. V lost 3 bases to trimming and J lost 7 bases; unmatched junction nucleotides: 5. The CDR3 extends over 13 amino acids. CDR1 and CDR2 from the germline V gene are SGHNT and YENEEA. The CDR3 is CASSLRQGFGYTF. The CDR3 DNA reads TGTGCCAGCAGCTTGAGACAGGGCTTTGGCTACACCTTC.